These T cell receptor beta chains were read from a single sample in a study. TCRdb reprocessed the RT-PCR reads with MiXCR, giving one entry per CDR3 protein. The top ten hold roughly 3.6% of the sample, which has 650,000 to 800,000 distinct CDR3 sequences, approximately 14% seen once. Sequenced material: memory CD4+ T cells from blood. The origin of the receptors is a female donor in good health, serving as a healthy control. CDR3s include the opening cysteine and the closing phenylalanine or tryptophan. Fields, in order: D gene, J gene, clone size, V gene, CDR3 protein, CDR3 DNA. D genes are given only for firm matches. For some rows the clone size is stated as once, few or many, or as a class when expanded; others skip it.

>.|TRBJ2-1|.|TRBV20-1
CSASGLSNEQFF
TGCAGTGCATCGGGACTTTCCAATGAGCAGTTCTTC
>.|TRBJ2-6|few|TRBV5-1
CASSTGHRSGANVLTF
TGCGCCAGCAGCACAGGACACCGCTCTGGGGCCAACGTCCTGACTTTC
>.|TRBJ2-3|.|TRBV20-1
CSATLSGPDTQYF
TGCAGTGCCACCCTTTCGGGCCCAGATACGCAGTATTTT
>TRBD2|TRBJ2-5|once|TRBV30
CAGRGGGQETQYF
TGTGCCGGACGGGGGGGCGGCCAGGAGACCCAGTACTTC
>.|TRBJ2-3|.|TRBV20-1
CSAPELTGDTQYF
TGCAGTGCTCCTGAGCTTACCGGGGATACGCAGTATTTT
>.|TRBJ1-3|few|TRBV6-5
CASSYSNKPGNTIYF
TGTGCCAGCAGTTACTCCAATAAGCCAGGAAACACCATATATTTT
>TRBD1|TRBJ1-6|.|TRBV5-1
CASSLEGQGAGSPLHF
TGCGCCAGCAGCTTGGAGGGACAGGGGGCTGGGTCACCCCTCCACTTT
>.|TRBJ1-6|many|TRBV12-3/TRBV12-4
CASASQGRETSLHF
TGTGCCAGCGCCTCCCAGGGCAGGGAAACATCCCTCCACTTT
>.|TRBJ2-5|.|TRBV5-4
CASSLKGPQETQYF
TGTGCCAGCAGCTTGAAGGGGCCTCAAGAGACCCAGTACTTC
>TRBD1|TRBJ2-1|many|TRBV12-3/TRBV12-4
CASSLGQGAYNEQFF
TGTGCCAGCAGTTTGGGACAGGGAGCCTACAATGAGCAGTTCTTC
>.|TRBJ1-5|many|TRBV7-2
CASSLGTVYSNQPQHF
TGTGCCAGCAGCTTAGGGACAGTCTATAGCAATCAGCCCCAGCATTTT
>.|TRBJ1-6|.|TRBV9
CASSGDGGLGNSPLHF
TGTGCCAGCAGCGGGGACGGGGGGCTGGGTAATTCACCCCTCCACTTT
>.|TRBJ2-3|.|TRBV6-5
CASSRDQTDTLYF
TGTGCCAGCAGCCGGGACCAAACAGATACGCTGTATTTT
>.|TRBJ1-1|.|TRBV7-2
CASSLDRTKAFF
TGTGCCAGCAGCCTGGACAGAACAAAAGCTTTCTTT
>TRBD2|TRBJ2-7|many|TRBV6-1
CASREEGRVLYTTYEQYF
TGTGCCAGCCGGGAGGAGGGTAGGGTTCTATATACTACCTACGAGCAGTACTTC
>.|TRBJ2-2|.|TRBV9
CASSAGTPGTGELFF
TGTGCCAGCAGCGCAGGGACACCCGGAACCGGGGAGCTGTTTTTT
>.|TRBJ2-3|.|TRBV5-1
CASSSGVALDTQYF
TGCGCCAGCAGCTCGGGGGTAGCCTTAGATACGCAGTATTTT
>.|TRBJ2-6|few|TRBV18
CASSPLQGSTGANVLTF
TGTGCCAGCTCACCACTCCAAGGAAGTACTGGGGCCAACGTCCTGACTTTC
>TRBD2|TRBJ2-1|.|TRBV24-1
CATSDSTSGGARNEQFF
TGTGCCACCAGTGATTCGACTAGCGGGGGGGCCAGGAATGAGCAGTTCTTC
>.|TRBJ1-1|few|TRBV6-6
CASSHRVTEAFF
TGTGCCAGCAGTCACAGGGTAACTGAAGCTTTCTTT
>TRBD1|TRBJ1-4|.|TRBV11-3
CASSRDSDEKLFF
TGTGCCAGCAGCCGGGACAGTGATGAAAAACTGTTTTTT
>.|TRBJ2-3|.|TRBV15
CATSPRLDRSTDTQYF
TGTGCCACCAGCCCCCGACTGGACCGGAGCACAGATACGCAGTATTTT
>.|TRBJ1-1|few|TRBV24-1
CATRRSDMNTEAFF
TGTGCCACCAGGAGGTCGGACATGAACACTGAAGCTTTCTTT
>TRBD1|TRBJ2-7|.|TRBV6-1
CASRGQGVYYEQYF
TGTGCCAGCAGGGGACAGGGGGTGTACTACGAGCAGTACTTC
>TRBD1|TRBJ2-2|few|TRBV11-2
CASSWDRGNTGELFF
TGTGCCAGCAGCTGGGACAGGGGGAACACCGGGGAGCTGTTTTTT
>.|TRBJ2-3|few|TRBV6-5
CASMGRTDTQYF
TGTGCCAGCATGGGACGCACAGATACGCAGTATTTT
>.|TRBJ2-3|.|TRBV6-5
CASSYSGGQGDTQYF
TGTGCCAGCAGTTACTCGGGGGGCCAGGGAGATACGCAGTATTTT
>.|TRBJ2-2|.|TRBV4-3
CASSQEVLGELFF
TGCGCCAGCAGCCAAGAGGTGCTCGGGGAGCTGTTTTTT
>TRBD2|TRBJ2-5|once|TRBV5-1
CASSFGTRREGETQYF
TGCGCCAGCAGCTTCGGTACGCGCAGGGAGGGGGAGACCCAGTACTTC
>.|TRBJ2-3|.|TRBV7-2
CASSLSAGRNTDTQYF
TGTGCCAGCAGCTTATCTGCGGGACGAAACACAGATACGCAGTATTTT
>.|TRBJ2-1|.|TRBV5-6
CASSWYSLSNEQFF
TGTGCCAGCAGCTGGTACAGCTTGAGCAATGAGCAGTTCTTC
>.|TRBJ2-1|.|TRBV7-9
CASSLNKGSGSYNEQFF
TGTGCCAGCAGCTTAAACAAGGGGTCGGGTTCCTACAATGAGCAGTTCTTC
>.|TRBJ1-2|many|TRBV7-9
CASSPGAGEDYGYTF
TGTGCCAGCAGCCCCGGGGCAGGGGAGGACTATGGCTACACCTTC
>.|TRBJ1-2|few|TRBV10-3
CAISESIGPGVNYGYTF
TGTGCCATCAGTGAGTCGATTGGGCCGGGAGTTAACTATGGCTACACCTTC
>TRBD2|TRBJ2-3|few|TRBV29-1
CSAIGTSGRGDTQYF
TGCAGCGCTATCGGGACTAGCGGGAGAGGAGATACGCAGTATTTT
>.|TRBJ1-5|.|TRBV2
CARGRDRNQPQHF
TGTGCCAGGGGGAGGGACCGGAATCAGCCCCAGCATTTT
>TRBD1|TRBJ2-1|many|TRBV7-2
CASSFDRANEQFF
TGTGCCAGCAGCTTCGACAGGGCCAATGAGCAGTTCTTC
>.|TRBJ1-6|once|TRBV30
CAWSPAVVPLHF
TGTGCCTGGAGTCCGGCAGTGGTTCCCCTCCACTTT
>.|TRBJ1-2|.|TRBV12-3/TRBV12-4
CASTPGASYGYTF
TGTGCCAGCACCCCAGGTGCGAGCTATGGCTACACCTTC
>.|TRBJ2-2|.|TRBV4-2
CASSQDQTAGRRTGELFF
TGTGCCAGCAGCCAAGATCAGACGGCGGGGCGACGCACCGGGGAGCTGTTTTTT
>.|TRBJ1-6|few|TRBV4-2
CASSQEGRSFGNSPLHF
TGTGCCAGCAGCCAAGAAGGCCGCTCCTTCGGCAATTCACCCCTCCACTTT
>TRBD2|TRBJ2-5|few|TRBV20-1
CSAPGLADQETQYF
TGCAGTGCTCCGGGACTAGCGGATCAAGAGACCCAGTACTTC
>TRBD2|TRBJ2-1|few|TRBV18
CASSQPGLTNEQFF
TGTGCCAGCTCACAGCCGGGACTAACAAATGAGCAGTTCTTC
>.|TRBJ2-2|many|TRBV5-1
CASYENTGELFF
TGCGCCAGCTACGAGAACACCGGGGAGCTGTTTTTT
>.|TRBJ1-5|.|TRBV20-1
CSARVLRGQPQRF
TGCAGTGCTAGAGTTCTACGTGGACAGCCCCAGCGTTTT
>.|TRBJ2-7|few|TRBV7-2
CASTPGLVGWEQYF
TGTGCCAGCACCCCCGGCCTAGTTGGGTGGGAGCAGTACTTC
>.|TRBJ1-1|few|TRBV4-3
CASSQVPGTEAFF
TGCGCCAGCAGCCAAGTTCCAGGCACTGAAGCTTTCTTT
>.|TRBJ2-5|.|TRBV7-3
CASSLRGKETQYF
TGTGCCAGCAGCTTAAGAGGGAAAGAGACCCAGTACTTC
>TRBD2|TRBJ2-7|many|TRBV6-2/TRBV6-3
CASSSGTSGYEQYF
TGTGCCAGCAGTTCCGGGACTAGCGGCTACGAGCAGTACTTC
>.|TRBJ2-3|few|TRBV7-7
CASSPDTRGTDTQYF
TGTGCTAGCAGCCCGGACACTCGAGGGACAGATACGCAGTATTTT
>.|TRBJ2-7|few|TRBV30
CAWSRIGYEQYF
TGTGCCTGGAGCCGGATAGGGTACGAGCAGTACTTC
>TRBD1|TRBJ2-3|few|TRBV7-9
CASGWDRYTDTQYF
TGTGCCAGCGGCTGGGACAGGTACACAGATACGCAGTATTTT
>.|TRBJ1-1|few|TRBV4-2
CASSQRSTNTEAFF
TGTGCCAGCAGCCAAAGGTCCACAAACACTGAAGCTTTCTTT
>.|TRBJ2-3|many|TRBV5-6
CASSLVEGLPHTQYF
TGTGCCAGCAGCTTGGTGGAAGGGCTCCCTCATACGCAGTATTTT
>.|TRBJ2-1|.|TRBV9
CASNPEGGWGLVNERFF
TGTGCCAGCAACCCCGAAGGAGGGTGGGGGTTAGTCAATGAGCGGTTCTTC
>TRBD1|TRBJ1-2|many|TRBV4-3
CASSQGQGAGGYTF
TGCGCCAGCAGCCAAGGGCAGGGGGCGGGTGGCTACACCTTC
>TRBD1|TRBJ1-4|few|TRBV20-1
CSASGTGVSEKLFF
TGCAGTGCTTCCGGGACAGGGGTTAGTGAAAAACTGTTTTTT
>.|TRBJ2-3|many|TRBV12-3/TRBV12-4
CASSFTPLASGYF
TGTGCCAGCAGTTTCACTCCACTCGCATCCGGGTATTTT
>TRBD2|TRBJ2-3|many|TRBV29-1
CSSHGLASSPDTQYF
TGCAGCTCGCATGGACTAGCTTCAAGCCCAGATACGCAGTATTTT
>TRBD1|TRBJ1-3|.|TRBV7-9
CASSLGTALTVSGNTIYF
TGTGCCAGCAGCCTAGGGACAGCCCTCACCGTCTCTGGAAACACCATATATTTT